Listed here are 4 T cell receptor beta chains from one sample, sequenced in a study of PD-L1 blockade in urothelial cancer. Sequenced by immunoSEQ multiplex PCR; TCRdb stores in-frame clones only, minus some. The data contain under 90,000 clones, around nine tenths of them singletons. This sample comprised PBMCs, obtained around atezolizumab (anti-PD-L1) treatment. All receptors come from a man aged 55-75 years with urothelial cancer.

The CDR3 nucleotides are TGCGCCAGCAGCCGAGGTACAGGGACCGGGGAGCTGTTTTTT. As protein: CASSRGTGTGELFF. The V gene is TRBV4-1, the J gene TRBJ2-2, with D tentatively TRBD1 (6 bases). This CDR3 contains 14 residues. V was cut by 4 bases and J by 5 bases, with 11 bases left in between. CDR1 MGHRA and CDR2 YSYEKL come from the germline V gene.

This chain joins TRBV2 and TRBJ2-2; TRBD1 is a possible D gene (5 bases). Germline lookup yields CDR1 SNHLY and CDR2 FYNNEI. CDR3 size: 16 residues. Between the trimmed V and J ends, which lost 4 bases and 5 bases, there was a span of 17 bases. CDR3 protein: CASSVRGQVTTGELFF. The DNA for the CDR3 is TGTGCCAGCAGTGTAAGGGGTCAAGTAACTACCGGGGAGCTGTTTTTT. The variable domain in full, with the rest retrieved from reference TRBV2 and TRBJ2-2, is EPEVTQTPSHQVTQMGQEVILRCVPISNHLYFYWYRQILGQKVEFLVSFYNNEISEKSEIFDDQFSVERPDGSNFTLKIRSTKLEDSAMYFCASSVRGQVTTGELFFGEGSRLTVL.

The chain's CDR3 is CASSEETSGNTGELFF. In DNA form, the CDR3 reads TGTGCCAGCAGTGAAGAGACTAGCGGGAACACCGGGGAGCTGTTTTTT. This chain joins TRBV6-1 and TRBJ2-2; 9 bases are a match to TRBD2. Germline V gene sequence: CDR1 MNHNS, CDR2 SASEGT. The CDR3 extends over 16 amino acids. The V and J ends lost 1 base and 1 base, in that order; junction bases with no gene match: 1.

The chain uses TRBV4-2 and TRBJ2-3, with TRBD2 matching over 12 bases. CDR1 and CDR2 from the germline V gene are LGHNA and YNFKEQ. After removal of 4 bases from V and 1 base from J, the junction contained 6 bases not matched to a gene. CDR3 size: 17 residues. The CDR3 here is CASSRPPSGGGTDTQYF. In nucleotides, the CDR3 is TGTGCCAGCAGCCGCCCACCTAGCGGGGGGGGCACAGATACGCAGTATTTT.